The T cell receptor beta chain described here comes from a study of cytomegalovirus exposure and HLA in healthy donors. Overall study findings and caveats: A later analysis reportedly identified an Asian-associated ancestry cluster as carrying fewer N-insertions than the approximately 730-donor mean.

About this clone itself: Its specificity is unknown.

Vbeta (60) and Jbeta (13) primers were used in the PCR. The table came from immunoSEQ multiplex PCR; TCRdb's copy has only in-frame clones and leaves some out. The top ten clones hold 4.9% of a sample with about 76,000 clones, roughly 70% of them seen once. Germline CDR1 is SNHLY and CDR2 is FYNNEI. This CDR3 spans 15 amino acids. V lost 6 bases and J 2 bases, leaving 14 bases between the germline ends. Sequencing used PBMCs. The clonotype comes from a man aged 60-69 years in good health and CMV-seropositive. The genes are TRBV2 and TRBJ1-3, with D maybe TRBD1 (6 bases). The CDR3 protein is CASSAREGAGNTIYF. The DNA for the CDR3 is TGTGCCAGCAGCGCTCGGGAGGGGGCTGGAAACACCATATATTTT. Drawing the rest from reference TRBV2 and TRBJ1-3, the complete variable domain is EPEVTQTPSHQVTQMGQEVILRCVPISNHLYFYWYRQILGQKVEFLVSFYNNEISEKSEIFDDQFSVERPDGSNFTLKIRSTKLEDSAMYFCASSAREGAGNTIYFGEGSWLTVV.